These 31 T cell receptor beta chains originate from one sample sequenced in a study of blood T cells in healthy people across ages. Through a sample-barcoded 5' primer and a J-beta primer mix, a second PCR was run for roughly 6 to 11 cycles. MiXCR was run by TCRdb on the 5' RACE reads, yielding one entry per CDR3 protein. The sample holds about 1.7 million distinct CDR3 sequences, roughly 28% seen once. The specimen sequenced was blood. The receptors originated from a woman in her twenties or thirties in good health.

A remark on this clonotype: A much more abundant neighbour one base away suggests this may be a read error. This sequence joins TRBV5-1 and TRBJ2-4, with D perhaps given as TRBD1 or TRBD2 (6 bases each). The J call may not be correct, given that the DNA end is closer to TRBJ2-7. The CDR3 contains 14 residues. Per the germline V gene, CDR1 is SGHRS and CDR2 is YFSETQ. The CDR3 loop is CAGSPEGVGYEQYF. The CDR3 nucleotides are TGCGCCGGCAGCCCGGAGGGGGTGGGTTACGAGCAGTACTTC.

The chain couples TRBV7-9 to TRBJ2-3, with 8 nucleotides matching TRBD1. The germline V gene encodes CDR1 SEHNR and CDR2 FQNEAQ (reference sequence). V lost 5 bases, J lost 2 bases, and 6 bases stayed unmatched. This CDR3 has 15 amino acids. Written as DNA, the CDR3 is TGTGCCAGCAGCCCCCGGACAGGGAACACAGATACGCAGTATTTT. This sequence encodes CASSPRTGNTDTQYF.

V and J are TRBV7-2 and TRBJ2-3; a possible D gene is TRBD2 (6 bases). Trimming left V 4 bases short and J 4 bases short, with 21 bases between. CDR1 SGHTA and CDR2 FQGNSA come from the germline V gene. This CDR3 comprises 17 residues. The CDR3 loop is CASSSAPPSEVSDTQYF. The CDR3 nucleotides read TGTGCCAGCAGCTCCGCCCCTCCTAGCGAAGTCTCAGATACGCAGTATTTT.

This clonotype was seen a handful of times. The V gene is TRBV15, the J gene TRBJ2-1; D is ambiguous. CDR3 length equals 12 residues. The germline gives CDR1 LNHNV, CDR2 YYDKDF (reference sequence). V was trimmed by 5 bases and J by 10 bases, leaving 12 bases between them. The CDR3 region is CATSPRAGEQFF. Here the CDR3 DNA reads TGTGCCACCAGCCCCCGCGCAGGCGAGCAGTTCTTC.

The chain uses TRBV7-8 and TRBJ2-7; TRBD2 might be the D (7 bases). Germline lookup yields CDR1 SGHVS and CDR2 FQNEAQ. V was cut by 6 bases and J by 0 bases, with 24 bases left in between. CDR3 size: 18 residues. In DNA form, the CDR3 reads TGTGCCAGCAGTTCGAACAGGGAATATAGCGGGCACTCCTACGAGCAGTACTTC. It encodes CASSSNREYSGHSYEQYF.

J is TRBJ2-4 and V is TRBV6-5; D assignment may be TRBD1 or TRBD2 (6 bases each). With the DNA end fitting TRBJ2-7 better, the J assignment may be wrong. This CDR3 is 15 amino acids long. Germline V CDR1 and CDR2: MNHEY, SVGAGI. The CDR3 sequence is CASSHRPGAGSEQYF. CDR3 nucleotide sequence: TGTGCCAGCAGTCATAGGCCGGGGGCGGGCTCCGAGCAGTACTTC.

V gene TRBV20-1 combines with J gene TRBJ2-1; 8 bases line up with TRBD2. Germline CDR1 DFQATT, CDR2 SNEGSKA (reference sequence). The CDR3 contains 14 residues. V shed 1 base, J shed 6 bases, and the junction held 5 bases outside the gene matches. CDR3 in amino acids: CSARAERELNEQFF. The CDR3 coding sequence is TGCAGTGCTAGAGCGGAGCGGGAGCTCAATGAGCAGTTCTTC.

The table lists this clonotype with many counts. This rearrangement joins TRBV5-1 to TRBJ2-7; 12 bases align to TRBD2. There are 16 residues in the CDR3. Germline V gene sequence: CDR1 SGHRS, CDR2 YFSETQ. J lost 2 bases, V lost 1 base, and 4 bases had no gene match. CDR3 loop: CASSLTWTSGAYEQYF. The CDR3 nucleotides are TGCGCCAGCAGCTTGACGTGGACTAGCGGGGCCTACGAGCAGTACTTC.

This clonotype was recorded once. The gene calls are TRBV3-1 and TRBJ2-1, with 8 positions matching TRBD2. CDR1 and CDR2 (germline): LGHDT, YNNKEL (reference sequence). CDR3 length: 13 amino acids. V was pared by 8 bases and J by 8 bases, with 8 bases of the junction left unmatched. The CDR3 is CASRGGTYHEQFF. The CDR3, as DNA: TGTGCCAGCCGGGGGGGGACTTACCATGAGCAGTTCTTC.

The V and J genes are TRBV6-4 and TRBJ1-5, with a possible D match to TRBD1 (6 bases). Germline-derived CDR1 and CDR2 are MRHNA and SNTAGT. Trimming cost V 5 bases and J 3 bases, with 14 bases left between them. The CDR3 spans 15 residues. CDR3 nucleotides: TGTGCCAGCAGTCGGTCACAGGGATACAATCAGCCCCAGCATTTT. Translated, it gives CASSRSQGYNQPQHF.

Comments on this clonotype: An end of the junction does not agree with germline; a read error may underlie this. The chain links TRBV18 to TRBJ2-1; perhaps TRBD2 as D (6 bases). CDR3 length: 13 amino acids. From germline, CDR1 is KGHSH and CDR2 LQKENI. The CDR3 DNA reads TGTGCCAGCTCACGGGACTCTTACAATGAGCGGTTCTTC. Residues: CASSRDSYNERFF. The full variable domain, completed using reference TRBV18 and TRBJ2-1, is NAGVMQNPRHLVRRRGQEARLRCSPMKGHSHVYWYRQLPEEGLKFMVYLQKENIIDESGMPKERFSAEFPKEGPSILRIQQVVRGDSAAYFCASSRDSYNERFFGPGTRLTVL.

This chain links TRBV3-1 with TRBJ2-2; weak D call: TRBD2 (5 bases). Trimming pared 4 bases from V and 5 bases from J, leaving 14 bases between. CDR3 length: 15 residues. The V gene's germline CDR1 is LGHDT and CDR2 YNNKEL (reference sequence). CDR3 protein: CASSRTWEGTGELFF. Written as DNA, the CDR3 is TGTGCCAGCAGCCGGACTTGGGAAGGGACCGGGGAGCTGTTTTTT.

This clonotype was seen only a few times. V gene TRBV5-1 combines with J gene TRBJ2-1; D assignment may be TRBD1 or TRBD2 (5 bases each). Between the trimmed V and J ends, which lost 0 bases and 8 bases, there was a span of 9 bases. Germline CDR1 reads SGHRS; CDR2 reads YFSETQ. This CDR3 has 13 amino acids. The CDR3 DNA reads TGCGCCAGCAGCTTGGCCGGGGCCGATGAGCAGTTCTTC. Translating it yields CASSLAGADEQFF.

This clonotype was counted between two and nine times. J is TRBJ2-1 and V is TRBV12-3 or TRBV12-4, with TRBD2 matching over 7 bases. J lost 4 bases, V lost 6 bases, and 18 bases had no gene match. The length of the CDR3 is 18 residues. DNA of the CDR3: TGTGCCAGCAGCTTGAGGGAAACCACTAGCGAGAGATACAATGAGCAGTTCTTC. It specifies CASSLRETTSERYNEQFF.

This clonotype was seen only a few times. Germline and junction disagree at one end, which may indicate a read error. This chain uses TRBV7-9 with TRBJ2-1; 8 positions match TRBD2. The V gene's germline CDR1 is SEHNR and CDR2 FQNEAQ (reference sequence). The CDR3 loop spans 15 amino acids. CDR3 sequence: CAGSLSSAGGNEQFF. CDR3 in DNA: TGTGCCGGCAGCTTATCTTCGGCGGGAGGCAATGAGCAGTTCTTC. The entire variable domain, with the rest obtained from reference TRBV7-9 and TRBJ2-1, is as follows: DTGVSQNPRHKITKRGQNVTFRCDPISEHNRLYWYRQTLGQGPEFLTYFQNEAQLEKSRLLSDRFSAERPKGSFSTLEIQRTEQGDSAMYLCAGSLSSAGGNEQFFGPGTRLTVL.

The V gene is TRBV18, the J gene TRBJ2-7; 7 positions agree with TRBD2. In germline, CDR1 is KGHSH, CDR2 LQKENI. The CDR3 spans 12 residues. The V and J ends lost 6 bases and 7 bases, in that order; junction bases with no gene match: 6. CDR3 bases: TGTGCCAGCTCCCCAGGGACTAAAGAGCAGTACTTC. As protein: CASSPGTKEQYF.

This chain joins TRBV7-2 and TRBJ2-1; D is unresolved. The V end was cut by 3 bases, the J end by 6 bases, with 6 bases between. Germline CDR1 is SGHTA and CDR2 is FQGNSA. The CDR3 loop spans 12 amino acids. This CDR3 is CASSLFLNEQFF. CDR3 DNA sequence: TGTGCCAGCAGCTTGTTTCTCAATGAGCAGTTCTTC.

This clonotype turned up a few times. This rearrangement joins TRBV30 to TRBJ1-5; 8 nucleotides agree with TRBD1. V lost 2 bases to trimming and J lost 3 bases; unmatched junction nucleotides: 9. The CDR3 is 16 amino acids. CDR1 and CDR2 from the germline V gene are GTSNPN and SVGIG (reference sequence). CDR3 region: CAWSSDRASLNQPQHF. The CDR3 DNA follows: TGTGCCTGGAGTTCGGACAGGGCTTCTCTCAATCAGCCCCAGCATTTT.

The rearrangement uses TRBV12-5 and TRBJ1-2, with D maybe TRBD1 (5 bases). Trimming took 5 bases from V and 2 from J, leaving 9 bases between them. Germline values: CDR1 LGHNT, CDR2 FRNRAP. The CDR3 extends over 13 amino acids. In DNA, the CDR3 is TGTGCTAGTGGTACCCGGGACAACTATGGCTACACCTTC. Residues: CASGTRDNYGYTF.

This rearrangement joins TRBV30 to TRBJ2-3, with 9 bases matching TRBD1. CDR1 and CDR2 (germline): GTSNPN, SVGIG (reference sequence). V shed 7 bases, J shed 0 bases, and the junction held 11 bases outside the gene matches. The CDR3 length is 16 residues. CDR3 nucleotides: TGTGCCTCCCTTCCCGGGACAGGGACTAGCACAGATACGCAGTATTTT. As protein: CASLPGTGTSTDTQYF. Complete variable domain (other parts from reference TRBV30 and TRBJ2-3): SQTIHQWPATLVQPVGSPLSLECTVEGTSNPNLYWYRQAAGRGLQLLFYSVGIGQISSEVPQNLSASRPQDRQFILSSKKLLLSDSGFYLCASLPGTGTSTDTQYFGPGTRLTVL.

The J gene is TRBJ1-2, the V gene TRBV5-6; 7 bases match TRBD1. V was clipped by 2 bases and J by 6 bases; unmatched bases: 7. This CDR3 has 14 amino acids. Germline assignment: CDR1 SGHDT and CDR2 YYEEEE. The CDR3 loop reads CASSFGRGLDGYTF. In DNA form, the CDR3 reads TGTGCCAGCAGCTTTGGTAGGGGGCTCGATGGCTACACCTTC.

This clonotype has a handful of counts. The chain recombines TRBV12-3 or TRBV12-4 with TRBJ2-3; 9 bases map to TRBD2. The length of the CDR3 is 14 residues. The junction had 6 bases not matched to a gene; V was cut back by 6 bases and J by 5 bases. The CDR3 region is CASSRLAVQDTQYF. The CDR3 DNA sequence: TGTGCCAGCAGCCGACTAGCGGTCCAAGATACGCAGTATTTT.

This clonotype has a handful of counts. The genes are TRBV7-2 and TRBJ2-1; TRBD2 matches 14 bases. Trimming at V came to 5 bases and at J to 10 bases, leaving 7 bases not matched to a gene. The CDR3 sequence is 15 residues long. Germline V gives CDR1 SGHTA, CDR2 FQGNSA. CDR3 loop: CASSRGTSGGIEQFF. CDR3 coding DNA: TGTGCCAGCAGCCGGGGGACTAGCGGGGGCATAGAGCAGTTCTTC.

This chain uses TRBV7-2 with TRBJ2-5; 9 bases are shared with TRBD1. Germline CDR1 and CDR2: SGHTA and FQGNSA. The CDR3 contains 15 residues. The V gene end was trimmed by 5 bases and the J gene end by 9 bases; junction bases not matched to a gene: 13. The CDR3 DNA reads TGTGCCAGCAGCCAAAGGACAGGGGCCTCAGGGGCCCAGTACTTC. This translates into CASSQRTGASGAQYF.

This clonotype was counted at least ten times. The chain has TRBV10-3 and TRBJ2-7, with no clear D. This CDR3 has 16 residues. V was pared by 0 bases and J by 1 base, with 13 bases between. CDR1 and CDR2 from the germline V gene are ENHRY and SYGVKD. The CDR3 sequence is CAISESLAVGSYEQYF. CDR3 nucleotide sequence: TGTGCCATCAGTGAGTCGTTGGCGGTGGGGTCCTACGAGCAGTACTTC.

The chain recombines TRBV20-1 with TRBJ2-1; 10 nucleotides align to TRBD1. The V gene's germline CDR1 is DFQATT and CDR2 SNEGSKA (reference sequence). The CDR3 is 14 residues long. The trim removed 5 bases at V and 15 bases at J, leaving 16 bases unmatched. CDR3 residues: CSAPGQGVYSWGFF. CDR3 bases: TGCAGTGCTCCAGGACAGGGGGTCTACTCTTGGGGGTTCTTC.

The chain employs TRBV19 and TRBJ2-1; 8 bases are a match to TRBD1. Germline V gives CDR1 LNHDA, CDR2 SQIVND (reference sequence). The V segment lost 7 bases and the J segment 9 bases; nucleotides outside the gene matches: 8. CDR3 length: 13 amino acids. CDR3 protein: CASTQDRAGEQFF. The CDR3 region has the DNA TGTGCCAGTACCCAGGACAGGGCGGGTGAGCAGTTCTTC.

The J gene is TRBJ1-1, the V gene TRBV18; maybe TRBD1 (5 bases). Trimming left V 3 bases short and J 6 bases short, with 14 bases between. The CDR3 sequence is 14 residues long. Germline values: CDR1 KGHSH, CDR2 LQKENI. The CDR3 here is CASSPLGQKPEAFF. DNA of the CDR3: TGTGCCAGCTCACCCCTGGGGCAGAAACCTGAAGCTTTCTTT.

The chain links TRBV5-6 to TRBJ2-7; 11 bases align to TRBD2. Germline V gene data show CDR1 as SGHDT and CDR2 as YYEEEE. The CDR3 contains 15 residues. V lost 4 bases to trimming and J lost 4 bases; unmatched junction nucleotides: 7. In DNA, the CDR3 is TGTGCCAGCAGCGAAACTAGCGGGAGCGTGTACGAGCAGTACTTC. This translates into CASSETSGSVYEQYF.

This clonotype appeared a few times. The J gene is TRBJ2-1, the V gene TRBV15, with D unresolved. Germline V gene data show CDR1 as LNHNV and CDR2 as YYDKDF (reference sequence). V lost 1 base, J lost 0 bases, and 7 bases lay in between. The CDR3 contains 15 residues. The chain's CDR3 is CATSRGAYSYNEQFF. The CDR3 DNA reads as TGTGCCACCAGCAGAGGAGCTTACTCCTACAATGAGCAGTTCTTC.

The chain has TRBV12-5 and TRBJ2-7; D perhaps matches TRBD1 (6 bases). Germline CDR1 LGHNT, CDR2 FRNRAP. Trimming removed 6 bases from V and 1 base from J, with 16 bases in between. CDR3 size: 15 residues. CDR3 coding DNA: TGTGCTAGTGGAGGGGGAGAAACAGTGTCCTACGAGCAGTACTTC. Its translation: CASGGGETVSYEQYF.